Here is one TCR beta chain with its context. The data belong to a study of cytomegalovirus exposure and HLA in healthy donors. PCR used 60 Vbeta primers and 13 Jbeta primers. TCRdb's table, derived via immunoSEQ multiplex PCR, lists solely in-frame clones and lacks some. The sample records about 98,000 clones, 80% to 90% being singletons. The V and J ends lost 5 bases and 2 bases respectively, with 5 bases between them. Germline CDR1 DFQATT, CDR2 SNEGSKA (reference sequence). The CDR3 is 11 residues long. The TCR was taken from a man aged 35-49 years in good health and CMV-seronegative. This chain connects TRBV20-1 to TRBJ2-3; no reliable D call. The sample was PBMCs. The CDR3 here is CSASYTDTQYF. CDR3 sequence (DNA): TGCAGTGCTTCCTACACAGATACGCAGTATTTT.